This passage covers 31 T cell receptor beta chains from one sample sequenced in a study of blood T cell repertoires in COVID-19. Data came from immunoSEQ multiplex PCR; TCRdb stores just in-frame clones and leaves some out. The sample carries around 210,000 clones, 70% to 90% recorded once. Sequencing input: peripheral blood. The receptor source for this set is a man in his fifties with COVID-19, enrolled during active disease.

The chain is built from TRBV5-5 and TRBJ1-4, with D maybe TRBD1 (6 bases). The CDR3 has 13 residues. Trimming cost V 5 bases and J 3 bases, with 8 bases left between them. Germline lookup yields CDR1 SGHKS and CDR2 YYEKEE (reference sequence). The CDR3 coding sequence is TGTGCCAGCAGGGGACAACCTAATGAAAAACTGTTTTTT. Translated, it gives CASRGQPNEKLFF.

The chain uses TRBV5-1 and TRBJ1-1; D might be TRBD1 (6 bases). Germline lookup yields CDR1 SGHRS and CDR2 YFSETQ. CDR3 size: 14 residues. V was clipped by 3 bases and J by 3 bases, with 12 bases between them. The CDR3: CASSSQTGYTEAFF. The DNA for the CDR3 is TGCGCCAGCAGCTCCCAGACAGGCTACACTGAAGCTTTCTTT.

The chain is built from TRBV12-3 or TRBV12-4 and TRBJ1-6; no firm D call. This CDR3 comprises 13 residues. V lost 8 bases to trimming and J lost 5 bases, with 10 bases between them. The CDR3 DNA reads TGTGCCAGCTCTGCCCGAGATAATTCACCCCTCCACTTT. This gives the protein CASSARDNSPLHF.

The rearrangement uses TRBV19 and TRBJ2-5, with 11 bases lining up with TRBD2. Germline-derived CDR1 and CDR2 are LNHDA and SQIVND (reference sequence). This CDR3 region has 16 residues. V gave up 4 bases and J gave up 2 bases; unmatched junction bases: 6. CDR3 coding DNA: TGTGCCAGTAGTACCAGACTAGCGGGGTGGCAAGAGACCCAGTACTTC. Its translation: CASSTRLAGWQETQYF.

The CDR3 is CASSNYRQGAEAFF. CDR3 nucleotide sequence: TGTGCCAGCAGCAATTACCGACAGGGGGCTGAAGCTTTCTTT. The rearrangement joins TRBV7-9 to TRBJ1-1; 9 bases align to TRBD1. V lost 5 bases, J lost 6 bases, and 7 bases stayed unmatched. There are 14 residues in the CDR3. Germline loops: CDR1 SEHNR, CDR2 FQNEAQ (reference sequence).

The chain combines TRBV14 with TRBJ1-1; D is ambiguous. CDR1 is SGHDN, CDR2 FVKESK, per germline. This CDR3 spans 14 amino acids. Trimming removed 4 bases at V and 0 bases at J, with 9 bases between. In DNA, the CDR3 is TGTGCCAGCAGCCCTACAGTTATGAACACTGAAGCTTTCTTT. It codes for CASSPTVMNTEAFF.

The chain couples TRBV7-2 to TRBJ2-7; D perhaps matches TRBD2 (6 bases). The CDR3 runs 11 residues. The germline CDR1 and CDR2 sequences are SGHTA and FQGNSA. The germline V and J ends were trimmed by 5 bases and 9 bases, with 11 bases remaining between them. Here the CDR3 DNA reads TGTGCCAGCAGCACTCTAGCGCTGCAGTACTTC. It yields the protein CASSTLALQYF.

This clone was recorded once. The chain's CDR3 is CASSYPWRDGNTIYF. The CDR3 DNA reads TGTGCCAGCAGTTATCCCTGGCGGGACGGAAACACCATATATTTT. The chain combines TRBV6-2 or TRBV6-3 with TRBJ1-3; D is perhaps TRBD1 (5 bases). The CDR3 totals 15 residues. Germline V gene data show CDR1 as MNHEY and CDR2 as SVGEGT. Trimming pared 3 bases from V and 4 bases from J, leaving 13 bases between.

This clone was detected only once. V is TRBV9 and J is TRBJ1-5; 8 nucleotides line up with TRBD1. The germline V gene encodes CDR1 SGDLS and CDR2 YYNGEE. This CDR3 spans 14 amino acids. The J segment lost 4 bases and the V segment lost 7 bases, leaving 7 bases of the junction unmatched. In DNA, the CDR3 is TGTGCCAGCGCCGGGCAGGGGGCGAATCAGCCCCAGCATTTT. Encoded protein: CASAGQGANQPQHF.

The rearrangement uses TRBV11-3 and TRBJ2-3; D not certain. CDR1 is SGHNT and CDR2 is YENEEA in the germline V gene. The CDR3 consists of 12 residues. Trimming left V 0 bases short and J 8 bases short, with 6 bases between. CDR3: CASSLDRSTQYF. CDR3 DNA: TGTGCCAGCAGCTTAGATCGGAGTACGCAGTATTTT.

The rearrangement uses TRBV6-5 and TRBJ2-2; TRBD1 aligns across 10 bases. The CDR3 runs 14 residues. Germline loops: CDR1 MNHEY, CDR2 SVGAGI. V lost 5 bases and J lost 6; bases outside the gene matches: 3. The CDR3: CASSQDRGSGELFF. The CDR3 bases are TGTGCCAGCAGTCAGGACAGGGGGTCCGGGGAGCTGTTTTTT.

The sample holds one count of this clone. The chain combines TRBV9 with TRBJ2-1; perhaps TRBD1 as D (6 bases). CDR3 size: 14 residues. In germline, CDR1 is SGDLS, CDR2 YYNGEE. The V end was cut by 6 bases, the J end by 2 bases, with 12 bases between. The CDR3 loop reads CASNGRGTYNEQFF. CDR3 DNA sequence: TGTGCCAGCAACGGCAGGGGTACCTACAATGAGCAGTTCTTC.

V usage is TRBV14 and J usage is TRBJ2-4; 10 bases map to TRBD1. Trimming cost V 4 bases and J 1 base; bases outside gene matches: 7. Germline V gene lookup returns CDR1 SGHDN and CDR2 FVKESK. The CDR3 is 17 residues long. In DNA, the CDR3 is TGTGCCAGCAGCCCCCGCCCGGGACAGGGGGCCAAAAACATTCAGTACTTC. Its translation: CASSPRPGQGAKNIQYF.

This chain links TRBV3-1 (or the pseudogene TRBV3-2) with TRBJ1-2; D not certain. With 4 bases removed from V and 3 bases from J, the gap between germline ends came to 6 bases. This CDR3 has 12 amino acids. Germline V gives CDR1 LGHDT, CDR2 YNNKEL (reference sequence). Here the CDR3 DNA reads TGTGCCAGCAGCCGGCGGGACTATGGCTACACCTTC. Protein: CASSRRDYGYTF.

The chain recombines TRBV7-9 with TRBJ1-1; D is ambiguous. The CDR3 contains 12 residues. Germline V lookup: CDR1 SEHNR, CDR2 FQNEAQ (reference sequence). The V end lost 5 bases, the J end lost 3 bases, and 7 bases lay between the germline ends. Here the CDR3 DNA reads TGTGCCAGCAGCGTTCAGGACACTGAAGCTTTCTTT. This sequence encodes CASSVQDTEAFF.

The chain carries TRBV6-5 and TRBJ2-7; 9 nucleotides line up with TRBD1. This CDR3 is 14 amino acids long. The ends lost 7 bases at V and 6 bases at J; junction bases unmatched: 10. Looked up from germline, CDR1 is MNHEY and CDR2 is SVGAGI. CDR3 amino acids: CASKRDRVSSEQYF. In DNA, the CDR3 is TGTGCCAGCAAACGGGACAGGGTAAGCTCCGAGCAGTACTTC.

This clone turned up a few times. The rearrangement links TRBV7-8 to TRBJ2-5; TRBD2 agrees at 11 bases. This CDR3 has 19 residues. V dropped 2 bases and J dropped 3; count of bases not matched to a gene: 14. Germline lookup yields CDR1 SGHVS and CDR2 FQNEAQ. CDR3 DNA sequence: TGTGCCAGCAGCTTAATCAGGTCTAGCGGGGGGAGGGCCAAAGAGACCCAGTACTTC. This codes for CASSLIRSSGGRAKETQYF. The whole variable domain, remainder taken from reference TRBV7-8 and TRBJ2-5, is GAGVSQSPRYKVAKRGQDVALRCDPISGHVSLFWYQQALGQGPEFLTYFQNEAQLDKSGLPSDRFFAERPEGSVSTLKIQRTQQEDSAVYLCASSLIRSSGGRAKETQYFGPGTRLLVL.

The chain uses TRBV19 and TRBJ1-5; 7 bases are shared with TRBD1. CDR3 length: 19 amino acids. Germline lookup yields CDR1 LNHDA and CDR2 SQIVND (reference sequence). Unmatched junction bases numbered 19, after V lost 5 bases and J lost 3 bases. Here the CDR3 reads CASSSQAPSQGEANQPQHF. Written as DNA, the CDR3 is TGTGCCAGTAGTTCGCAAGCCCCGTCGCAGGGGGAGGCCAATCAGCCCCAGCATTTT.

The J gene is TRBJ2-7, the V gene TRBV4-3; possibly TRBD1 for D (6 bases). CDR1 and CDR2 from the germline V gene are LGHNA and YSLEER. The ends were cut back, 0 bases at V and 4 bases at J, with 13 bases in the middle. CDR3 length: 15 residues. As DNA, the CDR3 is TGCGCCAGCAGCCAAGAAGGGTCCCAGGGGTACGAGCAGTACTTC. The encoded protein is CASSQEGSQGYEQYF.

The chain joins TRBV5-1 to TRBJ1-1, with D perhaps TRBD1 (5 bases). Between the trimmed V and J ends, which lost 3 bases and 1 base, there was a span of 13 bases. This CDR3 spans 15 amino acids. Per the germline V gene, CDR1 is SGHRS and CDR2 is YFSETQ. The CDR3 nucleotides are TGCGCCAGCAGCTCGTCCAGGGATGGGAACACTGAAGCTTTCTTT. It is translated as CASSSSRDGNTEAFF.

The chain links TRBV11-2 to TRBJ1-1; D unresolved. The CDR3 loop spans 16 amino acids. V lost 5 bases and J lost 0, with 16 bases in between. Germline V gives CDR1 SGHAT, CDR2 FQNNGV. The CDR3 nucleotides read TGTGCCAGCAGCCCCCAGTTGCCTAGTGTGAACACTGAAGCTTTCTTT. Translating gives CASSPQLPSVNTEAFF. Drawing the rest from reference TRBV11-2 and TRBJ1-1, the complete variable domain is EAGVAQSPRYKIIEKRQSVAFWCNPISGHATLYWYQQILGQGPKLLIQFQNNGVVDDSQLPKDRFSAERLKGVDSTLKIQPAKLEDSAVYLCASSPQLPSVNTEAFFGQGTRLTVV.

This chain uses TRBV30 with TRBJ1-5; 11 bases are a match to TRBD1. This CDR3 has 14 residues. Germline CDR1 and CDR2: GTSNPN and SVGIG (reference sequence). V was pared by 3 bases and J by 6 bases, with 4 bases of the junction left unmatched. CDR3 DNA: TGTGCCTGGAGGGACAGGGGGCAAGGTCAGCCCCAGCATTTT. This sequence encodes CAWRDRGQGQPQHF.

The V call is TRBV11-2, the J call TRBJ2-7, with D perhaps matching TRBD1 (5 bases). Trimming took off 2 bases at V and 5 bases at J, with 13 bases between the two ends. CDR3 length equals 14 residues. Germline V gene sequence: CDR1 SGHAT, CDR2 FQNNGV. The CDR3 here is CASSLRPGSNEQYF. Written as DNA, the CDR3 is TGTGCCAGCAGCTTAAGGCCAGGGTCCAACGAGCAGTACTTC.

The chain links TRBV5-1 to TRBJ1-2; no firm D call. This CDR3 contains 15 residues. Trimming removed 0 bases from V and 1 base from J, with 10 bases in between. Germline V gene lookup returns CDR1 SGHRS and CDR2 YFSETQ. The CDR3 DNA reads TGCGCCAGCAGCTTGGGTGGAGGGAATAACTATGGCTACACCTTC. Its protein product is CASSLGGGNNYGYTF.

This sequence joins TRBV5-1 and TRBJ2-5; a possible D gene is TRBD2 (7 bases). Trimming took 0 bases from V and 3 from J, leaving 12 bases between them. CDR1 is SGHRS, CDR2 YFSETQ, per germline. CDR3 length equals 15 residues. The CDR3, as DNA: TGCGCCAGCAGCTTGGTTGCGGGGGCGGAAGAGACCCAGTACTTC. Translation gives CASSLVAGAEETQYF.

The V gene is TRBV27, the J gene TRBJ2-7, with 7 bases matching TRBD2. Germline values: CDR1 MNHEY, CDR2 SMNVEV (reference sequence). V gave up 5 bases and J gave up 2 bases; unmatched junction bases: 6. CDR3 length: 14 residues. CDR3 protein: CASSKRGLAYEQYF. The CDR3 DNA sequence: TGTGCCAGCAGTAAGCGGGGTTTGGCCTACGAGCAGTACTTC.

The DNA of the CDR3 is TGCGCCAGCAGCTTCGTTGGACAGACGGACACTGAAGCTTTCTTT. This codes for CASSFVGQTDTEAFF. This sequence joins TRBV5-1 and TRBJ1-1, with D perhaps TRBD1 (6 bases). V was cut by 2 bases and J by 3 bases, with 14 bases left in between. The germline V gene has CDR1 SGHRS and CDR2 YFSETQ. The CDR3 covers 15 residues.

The gene calls are TRBV21-1 and TRBJ1-3; the D call TRBD1 from the table was never checked on the DNA. TRBV21-1 is given as a pseudogene. The CDR3 length is 16 residues. This chain's CDR3 is CASSGSRTGGGNTIYF. DNA of the CDR3: TGTGCCAGCAGCGGCTCTAGGACAGGGGGTGGAAACACCATATATTTT.

The rearrangement joins TRBV14 to TRBJ2-7; TRBD1 matches 7 bases. The CDR3 is 12 amino acids. Per germline, CDR1 SGHDN and CDR2 FVKESK. With 8 bases clipped from V and 5 bases from J, the junction kept 6 bases outside the gene matches. CDR3 loop: CASSTGRHEQYF. For the CDR3, the DNA is TGTGCCAGCTCGACAGGGCGGCACGAGCAGTACTTC. The complete variable domain, with remaining parts taken from reference TRBV14 and TRBJ2-7, reads EAGVTQFPSHSVIEKGQTVTLRCDPISGHDNLYWYRRVMGKEIKFLLHFVKESKQDESGMPNNRFLAERTGGTYSTLKVQPAELEDSGVYFCASSTGRHEQYFGPGTRLTVT.

This clone appeared a few times. The chain is built from TRBV4-1 and TRBJ1-6, with D perhaps matching TRBD1 (5 bases). The V gene's germline CDR1 is MGHRA and CDR2 YSYEKL. The CDR3 is made up of 17 amino acids. The V and J ends lost 0 bases and 3 bases respectively, with 12 bases between them. The CDR3 DNA is TGCGCCAGCAGCCAAGAGGAGGGGAGGGTCTATAATTCACCCCTCCACTTT. Translating it yields CASSQEEGRVYNSPLHF.

The chain is built from TRBV7-2 and TRBJ1-2, with D hard to call. This CDR3 is built from 12 residues. Trimming took off 5 bases at V and 8 bases at J, with 12 bases between the two ends. Germline lookup yields CDR1 SGHTA and CDR2 FQGNSA. The chain's CDR3 is CASSAQRAGYTF. In DNA, the CDR3 is TGTGCCAGCAGCGCTCAGCGGGCCGGCTACACCTTC. Full variable domain (remainder filled in from reference TRBV7-2 and TRBJ1-2): GAGVSQSPSNKVTEKGKDVELRCDPISGHTALYWYRQSLGQGLEFLIYFQGNSAPDKSGLPSDRFSAERTGGSVSTLTIQRTQQEDSAVYLCASSAQRAGYTFGSGTRLTVV.